This T cell receptor (beta chain) was sequenced during a study of T cell repertoires in cytomegalovirus infection. In the study overall: A matching HLA type, together with CMV infection, was signaled by public TCR beta signatures. General study findings and limits: The ex vivo response showed dominance by HLA-C-restricted CMV-specific TCR beta clonotypes. Public TCR beta family frequency separated CMV-and-HLA carriers, including in an independent cohort.

The sample holds many counts of this clonotype. Its antigen is unidentified. TCRdb reanalysed the reads using MiXCR and keeps one entry per CDR3 protein. The table includes hundreds of thousands of distinct CDR3 sequences, 8% to 9.5% detected once. V was pared by 7 bases and J by 7 bases, with 10 bases between. Germline V gives CDR1 SGHTA, CDR2 FQGNSA. This CDR3 has 11 amino acids. This chain joins TRBV7-2 and TRBJ2-5; no clear D. The sample consisted of PBMCs. This clonotype originated in a human donor in good health (CMV status not recorded). Some clones in this sample may be carry-over from other donors' samples. The DNA for the CDR3 is TGTGCCAGCACCCGGTCGGGGACCCAGTACTTC. Its protein is CASTRSGTQYF.